What follows are 27 T cell receptor beta chains derived from one specimen sequenced in a study of blood T cell repertoires in COVID-19. Assay: immunoSEQ multiplex PCR; the TCRdb copy retains only in-frame clones and omits some. Among about 32,000 clones listed, approximately 95% were seen once. What was sequenced was peripheral blood. The receptors were sampled from a male donor with active COVID-19.

This clone was detected only once. This chain uses TRBV27 with TRBJ2-1; no clear D. This CDR3 contains 15 residues. Trimming left V 2 bases short and J 0 bases short, with 8 bases between. From germline, CDR1 is MNHEY and CDR2 SMNVEV (reference sequence). The CDR3 is CASSLGSPSYNEQFF. The CDR3 DNA is TGTGCCAGCAGTTTAGGTAGCCCCTCCTACAATGAGCAGTTCTTC.

The chain carries TRBV18 and TRBJ1-1, with 8 positions matching TRBD1. CDR3 length: 14 amino acids. Germline assignment: CDR1 KGHSH and CDR2 LQKENI. J gave up 6 bases and V 6 bases, and 9 bases lay outside the gene matches. Here the CDR3 reads CASSKDRALAEAFF. The CDR3 bases are TGTGCCAGCTCGAAGGACAGGGCACTCGCTGAAGCTTTCTTT.

The chain couples TRBV6-5 to TRBJ1-1, with TRBD1 identical over 9 bases. Trimming removed 4 bases from V and 5 bases from J; junction bases left unmatched: 5. Germline V gene sequence: CDR1 MNHEY, CDR2 SVGAGI. The length of the CDR3 is 14 residues. The CDR3 loop is CASSFRQGGTEAFF. DNA for the CDR3: TGTGCCAGCAGTTTCCGACAGGGGGGGACTGAAGCTTTCTTT.

V and J are TRBV5-1 and TRBJ2-1; the match to TRBD2 covers 13 bases. CDR1 SGHRS and CDR2 YFSETQ come from the germline V gene. There are 19 residues in the CDR3. The V gene end was trimmed by 0 bases and the J gene end by 5 bases; junction bases not matched to a gene: 11. Here the CDR3 reads CASSLEGPGLAGPDNEQFF. The DNA for the CDR3 is TGCGCCAGCAGCTTGGAGGGACCGGGACTAGCGGGGCCCGACAATGAGCAGTTCTTC. Drawing the rest from reference TRBV5-1 and TRBJ2-1, the complete variable domain is KAGVTQTPRYLIKTRGQQVTLSCSPISGHRSVSWYQQTPGQGLQFLFEYFSETQRNKGNFPGRFSGRQFSNSRSEMNVSTLELGDSALYLCASSLEGPGLAGPDNEQFFGPGTRLTVL.

This chain joins TRBV7-2 and TRBJ1-4; 9 nucleotides match TRBD1. Germline assignment: CDR1 SGHTA and CDR2 FQGNSA. This CDR3 is 16 amino acids long. V lost 5 bases to trimming and J lost 7 bases; unmatched junction nucleotides: 11. Written as DNA, the CDR3 is TGTGCCAGCAGCGCCAACCGGGACAGGGTAACTGAAAAACTGTTTTTT. Translation: CASSANRDRVTEKLFF. The whole variable domain, filled in from reference TRBV7-2 and TRBJ1-4, reads GAGVSQSPSNKVTEKGKDVELRCDPISGHTALYWYRQSLGQGLEFLIYFQGNSAPDKSGLPSDRFSAERTGGSVSTLTIQRTQQEDSAVYLCASSANRDRVTEKLFFGSGTQLSVL.

The chain carries TRBV19 and TRBJ1-2; 9 bases are a match to TRBD1. CDR3 length: 15 amino acids. Germline values: CDR1 LNHDA, CDR2 SQIVND (reference sequence). Unmatched junction bases numbered 11, after V lost 7 bases and J lost 5 bases. CDR3 sequence: CASNPKGQGRYGYTF. Written as DNA, the CDR3 is TGTGCCAGTAACCCAAAGGGACAGGGACGGTATGGCTACACCTTC.

This clone was observed a handful of times. CDR3 region: CASSQTGFGNQPQHF. The CDR3 nucleotides are TGTGCCAGCAGTCAGACAGGGTTTGGGAATCAGCCCCAGCATTTT. V and J are TRBV3-1 (or the pseudogene TRBV3-2) and TRBJ1-5, with TRBD1 matching over 7 bases. This CDR3 has 15 residues. V lost 6 bases, J lost 4 bases, and 9 bases stayed unmatched. From germline, CDR1 is LGHDT and CDR2 YNNKEL (reference sequence).

The chain employs TRBV27 and TRBJ1-5; no clear D gene. The CDR3 has 16 residues. CDR1 and CDR2 from the germline V gene are MNHEY and SMNVEV (reference sequence). V was cut by 3 bases and J by 0 bases, with 12 bases left in between. CDR3 bases: TGTGCCAGCAGTTTCCGGGTCCCTAATAGCAATCAGCCCCAGCATTTT. Residues: CASSFRVPNSNQPQHF.

The V gene is TRBV4-3, the J gene TRBJ1-6; maybe TRBD1 (5 bases). CDR3 size: 18 residues. Trimming took off 0 bases at V and 1 base at J, with 13 bases between the two ends. CDR1 and CDR2 (germline): LGHNA, YSLEER. CDR3 nucleotides: TGCGCCAGCAGCCAAGATGGTACCAAGGGGTCCTATAATTCACCCCTCCACTTT. Its translation: CASSQDGTKGSYNSPLHF.

The rearrangement links TRBV5-5 to TRBJ1-6; tentatively, D is TRBD1 (6 bases). V was trimmed by 4 bases and J by 9 bases, leaving 20 bases between them. Per the germline V gene, CDR1 is SGHKS and CDR2 is YYEKEE (reference sequence). The CDR3 runs 16 residues. The CDR3 region is CASSPLGDNRRSPLHF. The CDR3 DNA is TGTGCCAGCAGCCCCCTTGGGGACAATCGACGTTCACCCCTCCACTTT.

The chain is built from TRBV2 and TRBJ1-2, with unresolved D. Germline CDR1 and CDR2: SNHLY and FYNNEI. The germline V and J ends were trimmed by 5 bases and 7 bases, with 17 bases remaining between them. This CDR3 region has 14 residues. The CDR3 coding sequence is TGTGCCAGCAGTACCTGGGGAGGGTCGGCTGGCTACACCTTC. As protein: CASSTWGGSAGYTF.

The rearrangement uses TRBV5-1 and TRBJ1-1; the D gene is possibly TRBD1 (5 bases). This CDR3 is built from 15 residues. Trimming took 0 bases from V and 0 from J, leaving 9 bases between them. The germline V gene encodes CDR1 SGHRS and CDR2 YFSETQ. CDR3 in DNA: TGCGCCAGCAGCTTGGTGGGGGGAATGAACACTGAAGCTTTCTTT. Translating gives CASSLVGGMNTEAFF.

The V gene is TRBV9, the J gene TRBJ1-2; weak D call: TRBD1 (5 bases). This CDR3 spans 13 amino acids. The germline V and J ends were trimmed by 3 bases and 8 bases, with 14 bases remaining between them. Germline V CDR1 and CDR2: SGDLS, YYNGEE. CDR3 in amino acids: CASSDVGRRGYTF. CDR3 sequence (DNA): TGTGCCAGCAGCGATGTGGGGCGTCGGGGCTACACCTTC.

The V gene is TRBV4-3, the J gene TRBJ2-5; a weak D match, TRBD2 (7 bases). The CDR3 sequence is 17 residues long. The V gene's germline CDR1 is LGHNA and CDR2 YSLEER. The germline V and J ends were trimmed by 2 bases and 2 bases, with 18 bases remaining between them. CDR3: CASSQNPAGAAQETQYF. CDR3 coding DNA: TGCGCCAGCAGCCAAAATCCGGCGGGGGCAGCTCAAGAGACCCAGTACTTC.

This chain links TRBV2 with TRBJ2-1, with TRBD2 as a possible D gene (6 bases). The V end was cut by 6 bases, the J end by 4 bases, with 16 bases between. Germline V gene lookup returns CDR1 SNHLY and CDR2 FYNNEI. The CDR3 has 15 residues. The CDR3 DNA sequence: TGTGCCAGCAGGCAGGATAGCGGCTTTTACAATGAGCAGTTCTTC. Encoded protein: CASRQDSGFYNEQFF.

This clone appeared once. This chain links TRBV7-9 with TRBJ2-6, with TRBD1 identical over 10 bases. This CDR3 comprises 19 residues. Germline CDR1 reads SEHNR; CDR2 reads FQNEAQ (reference sequence). J lost 0 bases, V lost 4 bases, and 9 bases had no gene match. The CDR3 protein is CASSSTPGQGSSGANVLTF. The CDR3 nucleotides are TGTGCCAGCAGCTCTACCCCGGGACAGGGGAGCTCTGGGGCCAACGTCCTGACTTTC.

This sequence joins TRBV21-1 and TRBJ2-4; TRBD2, the D gene given by the table, was not confirmed from the DNA. TRBV21-1 is a pseudogene. The CDR3 has 18 amino acids. DNA for the CDR3: TGTGCCAGCAGCCCGGGGCTAGCGGGGATCGAAACCAAAAACATTCAGTACTTC. It encodes CASSPGLAGIETKNIQYF.

The rearrangement joins TRBV27 to TRBJ1-2; the D is unclear. The ends were cut back, 0 bases at V and 2 bases at J, with 10 bases in the middle. This CDR3 is 15 amino acids long. Germline V gives CDR1 MNHEY, CDR2 SMNVEV (reference sequence). The CDR3 sequence: CASSLSFSLNYGYTF. In nucleotides, the CDR3 is TGTGCCAGCAGTTTATCGTTTTCACTGAACTATGGCTACACCTTC.

This clone appeared once. DNA for the CDR3: TGTGCCAGCAGCCAGAGACAGGCGCCCTCACTCTATGGCTACACCTTC. Amino acid sequence: CASSQRQAPSLYGYTF. The V gene is TRBV14, the J gene TRBJ1-2; D might be TRBD1 (6 bases). V dropped 3 bases and J dropped 4 bases, with 18 bases sitting between them. CDR1 and CDR2 from the germline V gene are SGHDN and FVKESK. The CDR3 runs 16 residues.

The chain couples TRBV5-5 to TRBJ2-5; 7 bases are shared with TRBD1. The CDR3 consists of 14 residues. CDR1 SGHKS and CDR2 YYEKEE come from the germline V gene (reference sequence). The V and J ends lost 0 bases and 6 bases, in that order; junction bases with no gene match: 5. The CDR3 sequence is CASSLGTGGKTQYF. CDR3 DNA: TGTGCCAGCAGCTTGGGGACAGGAGGAAAGACCCAGTACTTC.

The rearrangement joins TRBV3-1 (or the pseudogene TRBV3-2) to TRBJ2-2; possibly TRBD1 for D (5 bases). V was trimmed by 0 bases and J by 6 bases, leaving 17 bases between them. CDR3 length equals 17 residues. Germline V lookup: CDR1 LGHDT, CDR2 YNNKEL (reference sequence). CDR3 region: CASSQDKGKGKSGELFF. The CDR3 coding sequence is TGTGCCAGCAGCCAAGATAAGGGGAAGGGGAAGTCCGGGGAGCTGTTTTTT.

The chain links TRBV11-2 to TRBJ2-7; TRBD1 might be the D (6 bases). The CDR3 consists of 14 residues. Per the germline V gene, CDR1 is SGHAT and CDR2 is FQNNGV. Trimming left V 5 bases short and J 0 bases short, with 11 bases between. DNA of the CDR3: TGTGCCAGCAGCCAGGACAGACACTCCTACGAGCAGTACTTC. Its translation: CASSQDRHSYEQYF.

The chain carries TRBV18 and TRBJ1-1, with TRBD1 identical over 8 bases. Per the germline V gene, CDR1 is KGHSH and CDR2 is LQKENI. The CDR3 sequence is 13 residues long. Trimming removed 6 bases from V and 1 base from J; junction bases left unmatched: 1. The CDR3 nucleotides read TGTGCCAGCTCGGGACAGGAGAACACTGAAGCTTTCTTT. Amino acids: CASSGQENTEAFF.

This chain uses TRBV5-1 with TRBJ1-1, with D possibly being TRBD1 (6 bases). This CDR3 region has 16 residues. Trimming removed 4 bases from V and 4 bases from J, with 20 bases in between. Per germline, CDR1 SGHRS and CDR2 YFSETQ. This CDR3 reads CASSIQSNRARTEAFF. Written as DNA, the CDR3 is TGCGCCAGCAGCATTCAATCGAACAGGGCTCGCACTGAAGCTTTCTTT.

V and J are TRBV18 and TRBJ1-5, with a weak D call TRBD1 (6 bases). Trimming left V 3 bases short and J 0 bases short, with 18 bases between. The CDR3 sequence is 18 residues long. Germline CDR1 KGHSH, CDR2 LQKENI. CDR3 region: CASSPGGGQPFSNQPQHF. CDR3 in DNA: TGTGCCAGCTCACCGGGTGGAGGACAGCCTTTTAGCAATCAGCCCCAGCATTTT. Combining the CDR3 with reference TRBV18 and TRBJ1-5 gives the whole variable domain NAGVMQNPRHLVRRRGQEARLRCSPMKGHSHVYWYRQLPEEGLKFMVYLQKENIIDESGMPKERFSAEFPKEGPSILRIQQVVRGDSAAYFCASSPGGGQPFSNQPQHFGDGTRLSIL.

The V gene is TRBV9, the J gene TRBJ1-2; D is unclear. There are 16 residues in the CDR3. Deletions cut 4 bases from V and 5 bases from J, with 21 bases between. From germline, CDR1 is SGDLS and CDR2 YYNGEE. The CDR3 sequence is CASSFSGRFGRYGYTF. CDR3 bases: TGTGCCAGCAGCTTCTCGGGGAGGTTTGGGCGTTATGGCTACACCTTC.

The DNA of the CDR3 is TGTGCCAGCAGTGGACAGGGGGCCGGTGTGAACACTGAAGCTTTCTTT. Translating it yields CASSGQGAGVNTEAFF. The rearrangement joins TRBV2 to TRBJ1-1; 10 nucleotides agree with TRBD1. Germline values: CDR1 SNHLY, CDR2 FYNNEI. This CDR3 has 16 residues. Trimming took 4 bases from V and 0 from J; bases not matched to a gene: 5.